This T cell receptor beta chain was identified in a study of blood T cell repertoires in COVID-19. Clones were sequenced by immunoSEQ multiplex PCR, and TCRdb holds only the in-frame ones, with some missing. The sample holds 55,000 to 70,000 clones, 60% to 85% seen once. This clone turned up a few times. Germline V lookup: CDR1 LNHDA, CDR2 SQIVND (reference sequence). The CDR3 extends over 15 amino acids. Trimming removed 5 bases from V and 5 bases from J; junction bases left unmatched: 1. The V gene is TRBV19, the J gene TRBJ1-6, with 12 bases fitting TRBD1. The TCR comes from a human donor in a cohort sampled during active COVID-19. The sample was peripheral blood. In nucleotides, the CDR3 is TGTGCCAGTAGTGGGGACAGGGGGCATAATTCACCCCTCCACTTT. Protein: CASSGDRGHNSPLHF.